The rows below give T cell receptor beta chains drawn from one sample of a study of spatial heterogeneity in lung cancer. A single record per CDR3 protein comes from TCRdb applying MiXCR to the 5' RACE reads. This sample has around 1,600 distinct CDR3 sequences, with over 7.5% found just once. The input for sequencing was normal lung tissue next to the tumor, taken at surgery. The receptors here all came from a female donor with early-stage non-small cell lung cancer. Both conserved end residues are trimmed from each CDR3.

V gene: TRBV20-1; CDR3 protein: SASSGFDEQY
V gene: TRBV5-1; CDR3 protein: ASIASGGGNEQF
V gene: TRBV29-1; CDR3 protein: SVERSDNEQF
V gene: TRBV5-1; CDR3 protein: ASSLGPGANEQY
V gene: TRBV20-1; CDR3 protein: SARGLQGGPNEQF
V gene: TRBV2; CDR3 protein: ASSENYNEQF
V gene: TRBV20-1; CDR3 protein: SARPFTSVGEQY
V gene: TRBV19; CDR3 protein: ASRSTGVTGELF
V gene: TRBV10-3; CDR3 protein: AISVASQETQY
V gene: TRBV16; CDR3 protein: ASSPDRGYGYT
V gene: TRBV3-1; CDR3 protein: ASSQETGHRIYNEQF
V gene: TRBV20-1; CDR3 protein: SARDRDVGLALPGDTQY
V gene: TRBV4-1; CDR3 protein: ASSQDGTSGGRNEQF
V gene: TRBV5-4; CDR3 protein: ASSLGGPDNSPLH
V gene: TRBV20-1; CDR3 protein: SCWAGEETQY
V gene: TRBV29-1; CDR3 protein: SALGLAGGSGHEQY
V gene: TRBV20-1; CDR3 protein: SAPVAEANYGYT
V gene: TRBV18; CDR3 protein: ASSLLRQNDEKLF
V gene: TRBV20-1; CDR3 protein: SARDDERGGTDTQY
V gene: TRBV6-1; CDR3 protein: ASVRMRQETQY
V gene: TRBV28; CDR3 protein: ASSTRQGETEKLF
V gene: TRBV28; CDR3 protein: ASTPPRGGQY
V gene: TRBV29-1; CDR3 protein: SVYGASGNNEQF
V gene: TRBV20-1; CDR3 protein: SAPRTGDFNQPQH
V gene: TRBV18; CDR3 protein: ASSLTSASGVEQY
V gene: TRBV12-3/TRBV12-4; CDR3 protein: ASSPSDRSTQY
V gene: TRBV7-6; CDR3 protein: ASSSGRGDYSGTDTQY
V gene: TRBV20-1; CDR3 protein: SASGGMSYNSPLH
V gene: TRBV5-1; CDR3 protein: ASSLQGSAYNSPLH
V gene: TRBV5-1; CDR3 protein: ASSQGQGGLNTEAF
V gene: TRBV18; CDR3 protein: ASSRDAGIEVWDTIY